The clone carrying this T cell receptor beta chain appeared a single time. The target antigen is unknown. The data derive from a study of cytomegalovirus exposure and HLA in healthy donors. Notes on the study in general: About 87% or about 30% of the time was how often most TCR beta V segments were productive, according to an earlier analysis.

This PCR relied on a set of 60 Vbeta primers and 13 Jbeta primers. Some clones are missing from TCRdb's copy, which holds only in-frame ones; the method was immunoSEQ multiplex PCR. The table shows about 180,000 clones, with 70% to 80% occurring only once. V lost 3 bases and J lost 0, with 7 bases in between. This CDR3 region has 14 residues. CDR1 MNHEY and CDR2 SMNVEV come from the germline V gene (reference sequence). This chain uses TRBV27 with TRBJ2-3; D might be TRBD2 (6 bases). The receptor was isolated from a young man in good health and CMV-seronegative. Sequences were obtained from PBMCs. This chain's CDR3 is CASSFGGSTDTQYF. Here the CDR3 DNA reads TGTGCCAGCAGTTTCGGGGGTAGCACAGATACGCAGTATTTT.